Only one count was recorded for the clone carrying this T cell receptor (beta chain). The ends were cut back, 2 bases at V and 7 bases at J, with 9 bases in the middle. The CDR3 spans 12 residues. Germline V lookup: CDR1 GTSNPN, CDR2 SVGIG (reference sequence). The protocol was immunoSEQ multiplex PCR, while the TCRdb copy is restricted to in-frame clones and leaves out a portion. Of about 140,000 clones listed, approximately 89% are singletons. This sample was taken from a study of blood T cell repertoires in COVID-19. The sample consisted of peripheral blood. This chain connects TRBV30 to TRBJ1-3, with D uncertain. This sequence originates from a human donor in a cohort sampled during active COVID-19. The CDR3 loop is CAWSPRVNTIYF. In nucleotides, the CDR3 is TGTGCCTGGAGTCCCCGGGTCAACACCATATATTTT.